This T cell receptor beta chain was found in a study of shared clonotypes between healthy human individuals (dated by TCRdb to the early 2020s). General notes on the study: Two women and three men aged 18 to 49 years were included in the cohort. Leukapheresis yielded between about 0.85 and 9.5 billion PBMCs per donor. To estimate repertoire size and how much clonotypes are shared between individuals, the study performed deep sequencing of blood TCR repertoires from about 5 healthy adults. For each donor, three plates each were used for CD4 naive and CD4 memory, two plates were used for CD8 naive, and one plate was used for CD8 memory. Different laboratories and diverse techniques were used to prepare libraries and sequence TCR repertoires, to increase sequencing depth and limit assay-specific biases.

CD8 naive samples consisted of CD45RO-negative cells that were positively selected for CCR7, yielding a CD45RA+CCR7+ population without TemRA cells. Healthy HIV-negative adults with no recently reported acute infections or vaccinations were included as donors. All donors were Caucasian adults living in Nashville, Tennessee, USA. Blood was obtained by leukapheresis, after which PBMCs were separated by Ficoll-Histopaque density gradient centrifugation and cryopreserved in liquid nitrogen vapor phase. Analytical flow cytometry was used to check the purity and quantity of every magnetically sorted T cell population. Each sorted fraction had its genomic DNA isolated and then quantified by UV absorbance on a Nanodrop 2000c. TCR CDR3 regions were amplified from genomic DNA by multiplex PCR using the deep immunoSEQ assay. For each cell subset, the extracted genomic DNA was distributed evenly across all wells of several immunoSEQ 96-well plates, and each plate served as one replicate. Each replicate PCR for sorted subsets received around 200 ng genomic DNA, equal to roughly 30,000 T cell genomes. The purified libraries were quantified using a Qubit 3.0 fluorometer, sized with a Bioanalyzer 2100, and then quantified again using the KAPA Library Quantification kit. Each immunoSEQ 96-well plate was sequenced on its own single-read 150-cycle Illumina NextSeq 550 flow cell. Under the source paper's analysis protocol: Because the immunoSEQ output held only junctional sequences and lacked quality scores, the filtering could not match the filtering applied to full-length reads. To assign V/J genes and CDR3, sequences were annotated against IMGT germline references using PyIR, a Python wrapper for IgBLAST v1.9. Reads were removed for weak V/J assignments (E-value above 1e-6), missing CDR3, stop codons, out-of-frame junctions, or ambiguous translated residues. V3J clonotypes were defined as sequences sharing the same inferred V gene, J gene, and CDR3 amino acid sequence. Percentage overlap between repertoires was computed as shared unique clonotypes divided by the size of the smaller repertoire. RTK rarefaction, the Chao1 estimator, and Recon v2.1 estimates of unobserved clonotypes were used to assess repertoire richness. For all TCRbeta clonotypes obtained by the gDNA method from a few donors, generation probabilities were computed with OLGA. The table comes from immuneACCESS by way of TCRdb, which keeps in-frame sequences with V and J called. Part of the clones is missing from these tables; in studies checked, under half for an unresolved V gene and the rest for unknown reasons. V and J calls and clone size follow that table, whereas D and trimming were derived from the DNA. The sample table holds around 1.9 million clones, of which just under 95% were seen once. The biggest ten clones account for 1.5% to 2% of the sample.

Study-wide findings and limitations: Pairwise subsampling led to the expectation that sequencing depth would affect the degree of clonotype sharing among donors. Incomplete sequencing was indicated by rarefaction of sorted-subset datasets, despite the large sequencing depth. Larger estimated clonotype richness was generally found for naive subsets than for memory subsets. Higher generation probabilities were observed for clonotypes shared by all four sorted-subset donors than for non-shared clonotypes. Around 5% of naive CD4, approximately 3.7% of naive CD8, around 2.3% of memory CD4, and approximately 0.39% of memory CD8 clonotypes were shared across a few donors. Because the study included a small number of donors, the genetic and exposure-history diversity represented was limited. Sampling was limited to blood, and TCR repertoires in tissue likely differ from TCR repertoires in blood.

This clone was counted once. It has no known antigen specificity. Per-base quality was not reported, and no clone a single base away is much larger than it. Taken from cysteine to phenylalanine, the CDR3 has 15 residues. Solely the CDR3 DNA is kept, with 45 bases framed from the first base. Sequencing was performed on naive CD8+ T cells from PBMCs. This sample's cell subset or site label indicates: CD45RA+CCR7+. The rearranged segments are TRBV21-1 and TRBJ1-3; TRBD1 reflects the table's D call only, with no check against the DNA. TRBV21-1 is a pseudogene segment. This TCR was recovered from a man aged 18-30 years in good health. Some clones in this sample may be carry-over from other donors' samples. The CDR3 here reads CASSQTGNSGNTIYF. In nucleotides, the sequence is TGTGCCAGCAGTCAAACAGGGAACTCTGGAAACACCATATATTTT.